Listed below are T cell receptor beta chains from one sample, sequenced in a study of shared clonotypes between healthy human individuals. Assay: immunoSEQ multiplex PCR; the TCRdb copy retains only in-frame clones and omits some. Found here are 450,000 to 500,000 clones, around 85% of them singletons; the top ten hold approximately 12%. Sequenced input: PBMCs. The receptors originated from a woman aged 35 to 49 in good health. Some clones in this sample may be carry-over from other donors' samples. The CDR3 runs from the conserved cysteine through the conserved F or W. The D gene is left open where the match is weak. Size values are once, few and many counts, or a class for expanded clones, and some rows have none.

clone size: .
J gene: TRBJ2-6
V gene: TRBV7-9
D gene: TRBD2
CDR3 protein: CASSGTSGYSGANVLTF
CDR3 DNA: TGTGCCAGCAGCGGGACTAGCGGTTACTCTGGGGCCAACGTCCTGACTTTC

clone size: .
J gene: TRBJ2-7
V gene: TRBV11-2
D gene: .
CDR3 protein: CASSLISGGPFYEQYF
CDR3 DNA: TGTGCCAGCAGCTTAATTTCGGGCGGCCCTTTTTACGAGCAGTACTTC

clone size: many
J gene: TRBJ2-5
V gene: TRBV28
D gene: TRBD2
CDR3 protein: CASSSLRTRQDNRGAQYF
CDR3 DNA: TGTGCCAGCAGTTCCCTTCGAACTCGGCAGGACAACCGGGGGGCCCAGTACTTC

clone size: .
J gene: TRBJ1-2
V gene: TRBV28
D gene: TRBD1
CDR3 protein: CASSGLQGAQVYYGYTF
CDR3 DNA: TGTGCCAGCAGTGGACTACAGGGGGCCCAAGTTTACTATGGCTACACCTTC

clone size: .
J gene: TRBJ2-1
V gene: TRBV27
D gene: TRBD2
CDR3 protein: CASSRAGGMRPEQFF
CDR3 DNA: TGTGCCAGCAGTCGAGCGGGAGGGATGCGGCCTGAGCAGTTCTTC

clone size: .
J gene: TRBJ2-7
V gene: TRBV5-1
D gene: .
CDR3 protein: CASSLTRPYEQYF
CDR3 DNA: TGCGCCAGCAGCTTGACTAGGCCCTACGAGCAGTACTTC

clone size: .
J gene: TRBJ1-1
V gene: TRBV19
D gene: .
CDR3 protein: CASSIGGRSEAFF
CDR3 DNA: TGTGCCAGTAGTATAGGCGGACGTAGTGAAGCTTTCTTT

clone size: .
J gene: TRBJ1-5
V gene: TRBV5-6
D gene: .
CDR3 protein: CASSLARNQPQHF
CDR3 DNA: TGTGCCAGCAGCTTAGCCCGAAATCAGCCCCAGCATTTT

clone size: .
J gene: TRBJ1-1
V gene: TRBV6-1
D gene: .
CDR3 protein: CASSPRRGGNTEAFF
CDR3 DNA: TGTGCCAGCAGTCCCCGGAGAGGGGGGAACACTGAAGCTTTCTTT

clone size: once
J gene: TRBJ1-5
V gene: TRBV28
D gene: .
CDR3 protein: CASRGGDQPQHF
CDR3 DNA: TGTGCCAGCAGGGGAGGGGATCAGCCCCAGCATTTT

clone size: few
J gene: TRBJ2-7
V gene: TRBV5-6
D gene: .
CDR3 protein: CASSLVRTEQYF
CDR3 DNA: TGTGCCAGCAGCTTGGTCAGGACCGAGCAGTACTTC

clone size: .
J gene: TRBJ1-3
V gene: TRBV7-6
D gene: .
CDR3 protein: CASSLGGSGNTIYF
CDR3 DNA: TGTGCCAGCAGCTTAGGAGGGAGCGGAAACACCATATATTTT

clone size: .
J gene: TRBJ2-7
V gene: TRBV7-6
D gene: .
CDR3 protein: CASSPAWATYEQYF
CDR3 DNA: TGTGCCAGCAGCCCGGCCTGGGCGACCTACGAGCAGTACTTC

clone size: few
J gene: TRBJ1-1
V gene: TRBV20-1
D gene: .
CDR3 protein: CSARRSEAFF
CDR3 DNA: TGCAGTGCTAGGCGGTCAGAAGCTTTCTTT

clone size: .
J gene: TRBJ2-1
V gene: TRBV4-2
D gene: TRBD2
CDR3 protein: CASSETSGVAYNEQFF
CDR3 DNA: TGTGCCAGCAGCGAGACTAGCGGGGTCGCCTACAATGAGCAGTTCTTC

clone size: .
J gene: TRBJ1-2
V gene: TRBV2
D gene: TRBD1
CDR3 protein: CASRADRENGYTF
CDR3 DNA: TGTGCCAGCAGGGCGGACAGGGAGAATGGCTACACCTTC

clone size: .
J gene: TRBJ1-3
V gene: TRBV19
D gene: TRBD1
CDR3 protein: CASSTDRATGNTIYF
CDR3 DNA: TGTGCCAGTAGTACCGACAGGGCCACTGGAAACACCATATATTTT